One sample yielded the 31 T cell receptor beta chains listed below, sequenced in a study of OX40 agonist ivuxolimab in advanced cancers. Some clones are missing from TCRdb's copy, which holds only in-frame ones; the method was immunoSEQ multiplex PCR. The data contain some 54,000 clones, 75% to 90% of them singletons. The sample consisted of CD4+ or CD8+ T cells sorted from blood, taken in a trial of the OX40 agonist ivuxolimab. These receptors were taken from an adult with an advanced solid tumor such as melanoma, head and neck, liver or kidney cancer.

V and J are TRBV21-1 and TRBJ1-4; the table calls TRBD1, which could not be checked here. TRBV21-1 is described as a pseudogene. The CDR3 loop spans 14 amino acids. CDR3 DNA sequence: TGTGCCAGCAGCCCAGGACAACCGAATGAAAAACTGTTTTTT. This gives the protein CASSPGQPNEKLFF.

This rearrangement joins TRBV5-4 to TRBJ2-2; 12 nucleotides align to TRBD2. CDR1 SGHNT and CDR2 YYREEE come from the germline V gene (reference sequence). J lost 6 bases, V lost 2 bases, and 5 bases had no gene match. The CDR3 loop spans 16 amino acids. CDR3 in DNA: TGTGCCAGCAGCTTCCTAGCGGGGGGGCCCCCCGGGGAGCTGTTTTTT. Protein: CASSFLAGGPPGELFF.

For the CDR3, the DNA is TGCAGCGTTGAAGTTCGGGGGCGAAACTATGGCTACACCTTC. It translates to CSVEVRGRNYGYTF. This chain connects TRBV29-1 to TRBJ1-2; possibly TRBD1 for D (6 bases). V was trimmed by 1 base and J by 2 bases, leaving 11 bases between them. The germline CDR1 and CDR2 sequences are SQVTM and ANQGSEA. The CDR3 contains 14 residues.

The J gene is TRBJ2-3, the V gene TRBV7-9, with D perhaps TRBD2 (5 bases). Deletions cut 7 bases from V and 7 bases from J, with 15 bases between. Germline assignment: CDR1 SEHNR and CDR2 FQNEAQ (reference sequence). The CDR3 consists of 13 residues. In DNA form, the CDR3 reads TGTGCCAGCAAAAGAGGACTTGAATATACGCAGTATTTT. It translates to CASKRGLEYTQYF.

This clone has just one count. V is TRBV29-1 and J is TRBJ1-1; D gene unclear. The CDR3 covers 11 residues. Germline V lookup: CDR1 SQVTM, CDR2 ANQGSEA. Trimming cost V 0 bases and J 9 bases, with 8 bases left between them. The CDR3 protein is CSVEESAKAFF. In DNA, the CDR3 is TGCAGCGTTGAAGAGTCGGCCAAAGCTTTCTTT.

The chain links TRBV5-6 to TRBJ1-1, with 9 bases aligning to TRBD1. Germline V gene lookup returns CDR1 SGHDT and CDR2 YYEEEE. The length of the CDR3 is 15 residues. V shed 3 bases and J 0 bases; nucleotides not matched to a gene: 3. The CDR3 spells CASSWGTGMNTEAFF. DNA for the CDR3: TGTGCCAGCAGCTGGGGGACAGGGATGAACACTGAAGCTTTCTTT.

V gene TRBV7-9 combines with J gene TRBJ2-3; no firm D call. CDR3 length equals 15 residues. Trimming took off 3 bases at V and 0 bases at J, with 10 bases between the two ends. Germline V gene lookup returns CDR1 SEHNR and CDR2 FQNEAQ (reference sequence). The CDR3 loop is CASSLGLTSTDTQYF. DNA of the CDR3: TGTGCCAGCAGCTTGGGTCTGACTAGCACAGATACGCAGTATTTT.

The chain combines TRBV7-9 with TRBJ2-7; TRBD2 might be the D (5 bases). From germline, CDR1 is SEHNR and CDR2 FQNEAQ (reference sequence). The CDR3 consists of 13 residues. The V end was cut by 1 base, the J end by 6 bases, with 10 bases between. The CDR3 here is CASSLVSGGEQYF. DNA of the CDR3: TGTGCCAGCAGCTTAGTCTCTGGAGGCGAGCAGTACTTC.

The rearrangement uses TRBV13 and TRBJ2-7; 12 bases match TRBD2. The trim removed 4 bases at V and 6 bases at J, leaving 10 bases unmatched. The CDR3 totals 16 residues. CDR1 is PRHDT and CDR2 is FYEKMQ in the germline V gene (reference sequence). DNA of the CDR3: TGTGCCAGCAGCTCCTCCTCGGGACTAGCGGGCCGCGAGCAGTACTTC. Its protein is CASSSSSGLAGREQYF.

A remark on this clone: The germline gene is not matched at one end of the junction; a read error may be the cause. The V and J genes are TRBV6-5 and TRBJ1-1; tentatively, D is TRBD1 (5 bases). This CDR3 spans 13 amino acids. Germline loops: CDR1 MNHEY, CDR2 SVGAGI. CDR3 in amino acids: CVSSYQGNTEAFF. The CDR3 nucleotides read TGTGTCAGCAGTTATCAGGGGAACACTGAAGCTTTCTTT.

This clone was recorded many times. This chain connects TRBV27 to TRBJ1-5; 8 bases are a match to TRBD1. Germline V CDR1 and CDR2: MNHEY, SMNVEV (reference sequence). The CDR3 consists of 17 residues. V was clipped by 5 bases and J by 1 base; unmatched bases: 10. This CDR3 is CASSADRGRKSNQPQHF. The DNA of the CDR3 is TGTGCCAGCAGTGCCGACAGGGGCCGAAAGAGCAATCAGCCCCAGCATTTT.

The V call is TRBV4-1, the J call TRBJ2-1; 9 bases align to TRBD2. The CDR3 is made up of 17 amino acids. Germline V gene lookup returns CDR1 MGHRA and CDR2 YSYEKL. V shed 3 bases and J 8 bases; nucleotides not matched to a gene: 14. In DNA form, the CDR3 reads TGCGCCAGCAGCCACAAGGGGCGGGGGGGCTTCGGATATGAGCAGTTCTTC. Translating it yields CASSHKGRGGFGYEQFF.

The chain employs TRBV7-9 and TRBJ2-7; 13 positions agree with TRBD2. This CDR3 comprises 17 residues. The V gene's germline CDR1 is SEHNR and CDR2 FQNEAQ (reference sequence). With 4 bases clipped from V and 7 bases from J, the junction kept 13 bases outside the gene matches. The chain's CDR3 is CASSSYRHTSGGAEQYF. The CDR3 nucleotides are TGTGCCAGCAGCTCGTACCGGCACACTAGCGGGGGGGCGGAGCAGTACTTC.

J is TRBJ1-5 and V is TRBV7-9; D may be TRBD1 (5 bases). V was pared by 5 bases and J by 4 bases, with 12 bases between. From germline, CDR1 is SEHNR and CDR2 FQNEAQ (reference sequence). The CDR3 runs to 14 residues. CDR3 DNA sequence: TGTGCCAGCAGCACAGGAGGAGTAAATCAGCCCCAGCATTTT. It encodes CASSTGGVNQPQHF.

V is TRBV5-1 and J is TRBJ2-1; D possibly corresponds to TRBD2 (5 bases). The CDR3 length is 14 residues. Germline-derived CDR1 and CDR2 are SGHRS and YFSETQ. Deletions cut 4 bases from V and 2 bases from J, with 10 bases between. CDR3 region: CASSEAGAYNEQFF. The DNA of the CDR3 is TGCGCCAGCAGCGAGGCGGGTGCCTACAATGAGCAGTTCTTC.

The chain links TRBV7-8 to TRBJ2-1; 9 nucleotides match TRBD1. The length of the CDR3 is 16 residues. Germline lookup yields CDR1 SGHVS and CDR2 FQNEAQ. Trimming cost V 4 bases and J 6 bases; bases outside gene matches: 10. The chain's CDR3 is CASSSIGGQGFNEQFF. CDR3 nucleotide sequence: TGTGCCAGCAGCTCGATAGGGGGACAGGGTTTCAATGAGCAGTTCTTC. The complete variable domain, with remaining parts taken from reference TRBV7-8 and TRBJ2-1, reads GAGVSQSPRYKVAKRGQDVALRCDPISGHVSLFWYQQALGQGPEFLTYFQNEAQLDKSGLPSDRFFAERPEGSVSTLKIQRTQQEDSAVYLCASSSIGGQGFNEQFFGPGTRLTVL.

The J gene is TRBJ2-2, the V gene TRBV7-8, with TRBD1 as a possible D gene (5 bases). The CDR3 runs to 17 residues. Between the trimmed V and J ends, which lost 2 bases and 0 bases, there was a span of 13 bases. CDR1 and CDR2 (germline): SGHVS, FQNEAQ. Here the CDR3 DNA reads TGTGCCAGCAGCTTACCCAGGGATCAAGCGAACACCGGGGAGCTGTTTTTT. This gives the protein CASSLPRDQANTGELFF.

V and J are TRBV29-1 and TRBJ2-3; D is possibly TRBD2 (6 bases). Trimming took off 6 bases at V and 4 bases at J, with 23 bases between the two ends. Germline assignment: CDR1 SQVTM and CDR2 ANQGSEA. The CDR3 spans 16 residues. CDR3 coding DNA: TGCAGCGTAGAGGAATGGAACGGGGGAATGGCAGATACGCAGTATTTT. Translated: CSVEEWNGGMADTQYF.

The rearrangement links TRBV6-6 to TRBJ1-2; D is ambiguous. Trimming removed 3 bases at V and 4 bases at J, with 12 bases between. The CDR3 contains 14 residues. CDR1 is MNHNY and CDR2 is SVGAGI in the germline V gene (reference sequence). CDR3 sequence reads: CASSYKLQGYGYTF. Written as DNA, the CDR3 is TGTGCCAGCAGTTATAAGCTCCAAGGCTATGGCTACACCTTC.

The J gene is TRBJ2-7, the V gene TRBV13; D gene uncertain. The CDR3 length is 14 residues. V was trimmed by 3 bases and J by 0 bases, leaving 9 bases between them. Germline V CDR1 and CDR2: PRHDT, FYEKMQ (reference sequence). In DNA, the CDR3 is TGTGCCAGCAGCTTTGGGCAGGACTCCTACGAGCAGTACTTC. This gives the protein CASSFGQDSYEQYF.

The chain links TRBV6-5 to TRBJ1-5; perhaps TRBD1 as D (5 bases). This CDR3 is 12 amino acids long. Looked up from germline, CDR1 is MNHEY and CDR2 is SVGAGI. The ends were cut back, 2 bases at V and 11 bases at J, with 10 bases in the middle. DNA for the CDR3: TGTGCCAGCAGTTACCCCCAAGGGGCCCAGCATTTT. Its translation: CASSYPQGAQHF.

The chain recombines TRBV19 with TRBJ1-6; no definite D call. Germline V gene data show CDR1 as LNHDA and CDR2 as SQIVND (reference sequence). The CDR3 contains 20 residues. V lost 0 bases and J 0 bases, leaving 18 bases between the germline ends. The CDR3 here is CASSIDLETFASSYNSPLHF. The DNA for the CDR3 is TGTGCCAGTAGTATAGATCTGGAGACATTTGCCAGCTCCTATAATTCACCCCTCCACTTT.

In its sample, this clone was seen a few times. For the CDR3, the DNA is TGTGCCAGCAGCCATTTAACCGGGAGAAGGAGCGACACTGAAGCTTTCTTT. This encodes CASSHLTGRRSDTEAFF. The V and J genes are TRBV4-2 and TRBJ1-1; D ambiguous. The CDR3 sequence is 17 residues long. Germline V gene data show CDR1 as LGHNA and CDR2 as YNFKEQ. Between the trimmed V and J ends, which lost 3 bases and 3 bases, there was a span of 20 bases.

The chain's CDR3 is CASSSPGDGYTF. CDR3 bases: TGTGCCAGCAGCTCCCCGGGGGATGGCTACACCTTC. This chain links TRBV7-9 with TRBJ1-2; perhaps TRBD1 as D (5 bases). Germline V gene data show CDR1 as SEHNR and CDR2 as FQNEAQ (reference sequence). V dropped 4 bases and J dropped 6 bases, with 9 bases sitting between them. CDR3 length equals 12 residues.

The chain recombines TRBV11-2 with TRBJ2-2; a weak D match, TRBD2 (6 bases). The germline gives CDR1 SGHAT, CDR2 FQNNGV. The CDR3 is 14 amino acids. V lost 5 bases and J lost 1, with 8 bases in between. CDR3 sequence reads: CASSRRGNTGELFF. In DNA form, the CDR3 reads TGTGCCAGCAGCCGGCGGGGGAACACCGGGGAGCTGTTTTTT.

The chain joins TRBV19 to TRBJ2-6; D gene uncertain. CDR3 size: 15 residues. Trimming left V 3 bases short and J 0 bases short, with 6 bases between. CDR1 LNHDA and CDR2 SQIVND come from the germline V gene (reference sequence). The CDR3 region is CASSIELSGANVLTF. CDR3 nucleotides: TGTGCCAGTAGTATTGAGCTCTCTGGGGCCAACGTCCTGACTTTC.

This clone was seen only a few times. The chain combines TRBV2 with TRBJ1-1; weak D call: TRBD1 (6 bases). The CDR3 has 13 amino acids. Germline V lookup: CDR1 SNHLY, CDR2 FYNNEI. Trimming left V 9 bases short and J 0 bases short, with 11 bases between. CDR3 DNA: TGTGCCAGAGTGGGGGGCCTGAACACTGAAGCTTTCTTT. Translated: CARVGGLNTEAFF.

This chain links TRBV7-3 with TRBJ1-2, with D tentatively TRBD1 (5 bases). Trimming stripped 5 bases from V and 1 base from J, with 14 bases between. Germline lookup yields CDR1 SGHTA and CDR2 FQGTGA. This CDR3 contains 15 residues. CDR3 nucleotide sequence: TGTGCCAGCAGCCCAACCGGGACCTTTAACTATGGCTACACCTTC. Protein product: CASSPTGTFNYGYTF. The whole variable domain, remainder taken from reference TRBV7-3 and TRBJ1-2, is GAGVSQTPSNKVTEKGKYVELRCDPISGHTALYWYRQSLGQGPEFLIYFQGTGAADDSGLPNDRFFAVRPEGSVSTLKIQRTERGDSAVYLCASSPTGTFNYGYTFGSGTRLTVV.

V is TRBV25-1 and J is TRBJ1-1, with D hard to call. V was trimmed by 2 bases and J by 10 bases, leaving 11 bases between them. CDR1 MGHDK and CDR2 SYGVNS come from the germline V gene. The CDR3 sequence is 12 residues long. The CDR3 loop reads CASSENEDGAFF. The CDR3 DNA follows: TGTGCCAGCAGTGAAAACGAAGACGGAGCTTTCTTT.

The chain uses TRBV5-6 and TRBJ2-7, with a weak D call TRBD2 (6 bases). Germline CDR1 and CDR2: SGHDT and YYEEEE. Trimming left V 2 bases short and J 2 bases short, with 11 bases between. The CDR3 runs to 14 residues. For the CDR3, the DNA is TGTGCCAGCAGCTTAACTAGCATGGCCTACGAGCAGTACTTC. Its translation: CASSLTSMAYEQYF.

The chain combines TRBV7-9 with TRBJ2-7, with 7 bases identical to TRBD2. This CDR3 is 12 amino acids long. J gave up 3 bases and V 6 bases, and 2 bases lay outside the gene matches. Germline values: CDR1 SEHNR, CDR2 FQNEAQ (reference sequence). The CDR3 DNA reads TGTGCCAGCAGGCCGGGGGGCTACGAGCAGTACTTC. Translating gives CASRPGGYEQYF.